Below, 20 T cell receptor beta chains from the same sample are listed, as sequenced in a study of shared clonotypes between healthy human individuals. Clones were read by immunoSEQ multiplex PCR, and TCRdb kept only the in-frame ones, dropping some. The data show over 2 million clones, approximately 95% seen once. The sample consisted of naive CD4+ T cells sorted from blood. As for subset: CD45RA+ positively selected. These receptors came from a man between 18 and 29 years old in good health.

This clone was recorded once. The chain employs TRBV2 and TRBJ2-5; TRBD1 matches 9 bases. There are 14 residues in the CDR3. Germline lookup yields CDR1 SNHLY and CDR2 FYNNEI. Trimming at V came to 4 bases and at J to 4 bases, leaving 4 bases not matched to a gene. CDR3 bases: TGTGCCAGCAGTGCCAACAGGGGGCGAGAGACCCAGTACTTC. This codes for CASSANRGRETQYF.

The chain combines TRBV10-3 with TRBJ1-2, with TRBD1 matching 8 bases. Germline V CDR1 and CDR2: ENHRY, SYGVKD. The junction had 8 bases not matched to a gene; V was cut back by 0 bases and J by 8 bases. CDR3 length: 15 amino acids. CDR3 protein: CAISESDRVVYGYTF. CDR3 bases: TGTGCCATCAGTGAGTCGGACAGGGTTGTATACGGCTACACCTTC.

As regards this clone: This sample also contains other DNA sequences that code for the same CDR3. V is TRBV29-1 and J is TRBJ1-2; 8 bases agree with TRBD1. The junction had 3 bases not matched to a gene; V was cut back by 6 bases and J by 3 bases. Per germline, CDR1 SQVTM and CDR2 ANQGSEA. CDR3 size: 12 residues. In DNA form, the CDR3 reads TGCAGCGTCCTGACAGGGGACTATGGCTACACCTTC. Translating it yields CSVLTGDYGYTF.

This clone was seen more than once but under ten times. This chain links TRBV2 with TRBJ2-7; possible D gene TRBD1, 5 bases. Germline V lookup: CDR1 SNHLY, CDR2 FYNNEI. Trimming removed 6 bases from V and 2 bases from J, with 14 bases in between. The CDR3 contains 14 residues. As DNA, the CDR3 is TGTGCCAGCAGGGTGCCAGGGCCAGCCTACGAGCAGTACTTC. It translates to CASRVPGPAYEQYF.

CDR3 nucleotide sequence: TGTGCCAGCAGTTACTCTGGGGGGGCCGCAGATACGCAGTATTTT. This encodes CASSYSGGAADTQYF. This sequence joins TRBV6-5 and TRBJ2-3, with D possibly being TRBD2 (7 bases). Trimming took off 0 bases at V and 4 bases at J, with 11 bases between the two ends. This CDR3 region has 15 residues. CDR1 is MNHEY, CDR2 SVGAGI, per germline.

The CDR3 loop is CASSAYGLAEYNEQFF. For the CDR3, the DNA is TGTGCCAGCAGCGCCTATGGACTAGCGGAATACAATGAGCAGTTCTTC. The gene calls are TRBV9 and TRBJ2-1, with 10 nucleotides matching TRBD2. The CDR3 length is 16 residues. Germline CDR1 reads SGDLS; CDR2 reads YYNGEE. The V segment lost 3 bases and the J segment 4 bases; nucleotides outside the gene matches: 7. Supplemented by reference TRBV9 and TRBJ2-1, the full variable domain reads DSGVTQTPKHLITATGQRVTLRCSPRSGDLSVYWYQQSLDQGLQFLIQYYNGEERAKGNILERFSAQQFPDLHSELNLSSLELGDSALYFCASSAYGLAEYNEQFFGPGTRLTVL.

The CDR3 region has the DNA TGTGCCTGGAGTACCAGCCGACAGGATAATTCACCCCTCCACTTT. It encodes CAWSTSRQDNSPLHF. The V call is TRBV30, the J call TRBJ1-6; weak D call: TRBD1 (6 bases). CDR1 is GTSNPN and CDR2 is SVGIG in the germline V gene (reference sequence). The V gene lost 2 bases and the J gene lost 5 bases, with 13 bases spanning the gap. CDR3 length equals 15 residues.

The rearrangement joins TRBV7-2 to TRBJ2-7; D gene unclear. The CDR3 is made up of 13 amino acids. Trimming removed 3 bases at V and 3 bases at J, with 9 bases between. CDR1 and CDR2 (germline): SGHTA, FQGNSA. The CDR3 bases are TGTGCCAGCAGCTTCGGCCTCCACTACGAGCAGTACTTC. This codes for CASSFGLHYEQYF. Together with reference TRBV7-2 and TRBJ2-7, the CDR3 gives the full variable domain: GAGVSQSPSNKVTEKGKDVELRCDPISGHTALYWYRQSLGQGLEFLIYFQGNSAPDKSGLPSDRFSAERTGGSVSTLTIQRTQQEDSAVYLCASSFGLHYEQYFGPGTRLTVT.

This rearrangement joins TRBV5-1 to TRBJ2-3; TRBD2 aligns across 10 bases. From germline, CDR1 is SGHRS and CDR2 YFSETQ. The CDR3 extends over 14 amino acids. V dropped 9 bases and J dropped 6; count of bases not matched to a gene: 10. The CDR3 is CATRLLAGSDTQYF. The CDR3, as DNA: TGCGCCACCAGACTACTAGCGGGATCGGATACGCAGTATTTT.

The chain combines TRBV7-3 with TRBJ1-1; no firm D call. Trimming cost V 1 base and J 4 bases, with 10 bases left between them. The CDR3 runs 14 residues. Per the germline V gene, CDR1 is SGHTA and CDR2 is FQGTGA. CDR3 residues: CASSLSTAGTEAFF. The DNA for the CDR3 is TGTGCCAGCAGCTTAAGCACAGCGGGCACTGAAGCTTTCTTT.

The chain links TRBV9 to TRBJ2-2, with D hard to call. This CDR3 spans 16 amino acids. Germline assignment: CDR1 SGDLS and CDR2 YYNGEE. The V end was cut by 4 bases, the J end by 1 base, with 14 bases between. The CDR3 region has the DNA TGTGCCAGCAGCCCCCAGACCCCAGGGAACACCGGGGAGCTGTTTTTT. Its translation is CASSPQTPGNTGELFF.

This rearrangement joins TRBV11-3 to TRBJ2-6; a possible D gene is TRBD2 (6 bases). The V gene lost 0 bases and the J gene lost 0 bases, with 12 bases spanning the gap. The CDR3 is made up of 18 amino acids. The germline CDR1 and CDR2 sequences are SGHNT and YENEEA. The CDR3 DNA reads TGTGCCAGCAGCTTAGAGGGAGGTTGGCCCTCTGGGGCCAACGTCCTGACTTTC. It codes for CASSLEGGWPSGANVLTF.

The genes are TRBV6-6 and TRBJ1-3, with D possibly matching TRBD1 (6 bases). Trimming stripped 5 bases from V and 2 bases from J, with 16 bases between. From germline, CDR1 is MNHNY and CDR2 SVGAGI (reference sequence). The CDR3 is 16 amino acids. CDR3: CASSTKKTGTGNTIYF. In nucleotides, the CDR3 is TGTGCCAGCAGTACGAAAAAAACAGGGACTGGAAACACCATATATTTT.

This clone came up a few times. The V gene is TRBV19, the J gene TRBJ1-1; maybe TRBD1 (6 bases). CDR1 and CDR2 (germline): LNHDA, SQIVND (reference sequence). The CDR3 contains 16 residues. Trimming left V 4 bases short and J 0 bases short, with 15 bases between. In DNA form, the CDR3 reads TGTGCCAGTAGTAGAGGCAGGGGTGCGATGAACACTGAAGCTTTCTTT. This codes for CASSRGRGAMNTEAFF.

The gene calls are TRBV7-6 and TRBJ1-6, with TRBD1 matching over 7 bases. Germline V gene data show CDR1 as SGHVS and CDR2 as FNYEAQ. V shed 5 bases, J shed 3 bases, and the junction held 7 bases outside the gene matches. CDR3 length: 16 amino acids. The CDR3 sequence: CASSSITGVYNSPLHF. CDR3 sequence (DNA): TGTGCCAGCAGCAGCATAACAGGGGTCTATAATTCACCCCTCCACTTT.

This clone was counted a single time. The CDR3 nucleotides are TGCGCCAGCAGCTTGGCGGGACAAAAGACCCACGAGCAGTACTTC. Encoded protein: CASSLAGQKTHEQYF. J is TRBJ2-7 and V is TRBV5-1, with D possibly matching TRBD1 (6 bases). In germline, CDR1 is SGHRS, CDR2 YFSETQ. Trimming cost V 0 bases and J 5 bases, with 15 bases left between them. The CDR3 is 15 amino acids.

V and J are TRBV19 and TRBJ2-5, with a possible D match to TRBD1 (6 bases). V lost 6 bases and J 3 bases, leaving 11 bases between the germline ends. The germline V gene encodes CDR1 LNHDA and CDR2 SQIVND (reference sequence). This CDR3 spans 13 amino acids. This chain's CDR3 is CASSRNREETQYF. CDR3 nucleotide sequence: TGTGCCAGTAGCCGAAACAGGGAAGAGACCCAGTACTTC.

The chain recombines TRBV29-1 with TRBJ2-5, with D unresolved. The CDR3 loop spans 12 amino acids. Germline lookup yields CDR1 SQVTM and CDR2 ANQGSEA. V lost 3 bases and J lost 1, with 6 bases in between. The CDR3 loop reads CSVERLQETQYF. CDR3 nucleotides: TGCAGCGTTGAGAGACTCCAAGAGACCCAGTACTTC.

A remark on this clone: The same CDR3 is also encoded by other DNA sequences in this sample. The chain couples TRBV9 to TRBJ1-1, with D perhaps matching TRBD1 (5 bases). Trimming removed 1 base from V and 1 base from J, with 5 bases in between. Germline V gene lookup returns CDR1 SGDLS and CDR2 YYNGEE. The CDR3 totals 13 residues. This CDR3 is CASSVTGNTEAFF. Here the CDR3 DNA reads TGTGCCAGCAGCGTAACAGGGAACACTGAAGCTTTCTTT.

V usage is TRBV6-1 and J usage is TRBJ2-2; D gene uncertain. The ends were cut back, 6 bases at V and 2 bases at J, with 10 bases in the middle. From germline, CDR1 is MNHNS and CDR2 SASEGT. The length of the CDR3 is 14 residues. CDR3 bases: TGTGCCAGCAGCTACCAACCTAACACCGGGGAGCTGTTTTTT. Protein: CASSYQPNTGELFF.